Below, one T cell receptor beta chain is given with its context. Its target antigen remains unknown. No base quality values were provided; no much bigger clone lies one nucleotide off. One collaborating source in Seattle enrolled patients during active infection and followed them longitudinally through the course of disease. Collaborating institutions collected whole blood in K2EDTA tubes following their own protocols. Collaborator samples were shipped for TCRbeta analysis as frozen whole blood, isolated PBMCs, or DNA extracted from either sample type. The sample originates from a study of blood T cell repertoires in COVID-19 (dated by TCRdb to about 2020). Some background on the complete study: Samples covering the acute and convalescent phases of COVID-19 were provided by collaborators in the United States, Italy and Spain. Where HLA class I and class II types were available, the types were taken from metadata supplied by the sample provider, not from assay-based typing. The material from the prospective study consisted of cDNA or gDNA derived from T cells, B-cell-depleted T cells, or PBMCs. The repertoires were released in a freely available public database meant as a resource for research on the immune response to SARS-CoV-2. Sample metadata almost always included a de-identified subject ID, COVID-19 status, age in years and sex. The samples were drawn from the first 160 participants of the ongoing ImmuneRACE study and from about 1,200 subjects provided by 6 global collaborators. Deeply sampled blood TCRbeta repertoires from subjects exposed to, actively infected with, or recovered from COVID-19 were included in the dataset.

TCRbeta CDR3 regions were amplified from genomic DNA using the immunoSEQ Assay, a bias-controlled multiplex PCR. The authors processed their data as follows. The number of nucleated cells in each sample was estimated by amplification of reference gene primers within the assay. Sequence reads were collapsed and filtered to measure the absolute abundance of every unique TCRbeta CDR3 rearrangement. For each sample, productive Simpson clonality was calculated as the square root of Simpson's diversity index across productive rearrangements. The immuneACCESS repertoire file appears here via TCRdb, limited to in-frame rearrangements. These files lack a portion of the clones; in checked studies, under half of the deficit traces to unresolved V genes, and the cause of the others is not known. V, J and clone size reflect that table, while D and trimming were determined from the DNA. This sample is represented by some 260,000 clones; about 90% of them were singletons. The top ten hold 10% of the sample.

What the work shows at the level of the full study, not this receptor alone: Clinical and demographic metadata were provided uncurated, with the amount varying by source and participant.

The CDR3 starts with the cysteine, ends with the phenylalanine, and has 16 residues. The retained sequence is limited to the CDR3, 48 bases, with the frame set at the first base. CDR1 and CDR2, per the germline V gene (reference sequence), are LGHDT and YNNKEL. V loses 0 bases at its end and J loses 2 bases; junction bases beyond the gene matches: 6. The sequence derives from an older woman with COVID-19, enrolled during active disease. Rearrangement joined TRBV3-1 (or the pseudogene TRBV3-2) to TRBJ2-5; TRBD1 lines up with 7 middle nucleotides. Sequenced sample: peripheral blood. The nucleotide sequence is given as TGTGCCAGCAGCCAAGAGAGGGGGACAGTTCAAGAGACCCAGTACTTC. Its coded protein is CASSQERGTVQETQYF.